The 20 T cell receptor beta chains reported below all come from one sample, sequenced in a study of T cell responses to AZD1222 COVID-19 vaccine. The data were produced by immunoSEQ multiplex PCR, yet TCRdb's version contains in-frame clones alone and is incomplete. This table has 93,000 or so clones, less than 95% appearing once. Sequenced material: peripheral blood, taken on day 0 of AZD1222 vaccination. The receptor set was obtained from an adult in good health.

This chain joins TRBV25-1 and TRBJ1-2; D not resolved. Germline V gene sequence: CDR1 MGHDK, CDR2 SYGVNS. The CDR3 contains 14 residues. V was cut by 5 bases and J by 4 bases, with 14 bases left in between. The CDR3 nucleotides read TGTGCCAGCAGTCCTTCATCGGCAGGCTATGGCTACACCTTC. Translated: CASSPSSAGYGYTF.

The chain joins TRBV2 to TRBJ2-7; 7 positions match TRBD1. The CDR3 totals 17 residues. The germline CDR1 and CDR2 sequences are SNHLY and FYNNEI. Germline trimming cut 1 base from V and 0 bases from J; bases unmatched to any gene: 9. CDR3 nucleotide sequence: TGTGCCAGCAGTGAAGGGGTAGGGACAGAGCACTCCTACGAGCAGTACTTC. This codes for CASSEGVGTEHSYEQYF.

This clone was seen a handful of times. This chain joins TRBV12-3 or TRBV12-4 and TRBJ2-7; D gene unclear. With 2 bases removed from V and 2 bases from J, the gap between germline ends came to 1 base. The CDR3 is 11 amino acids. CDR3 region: CASSLTYEQYF. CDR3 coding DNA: TGTGCCAGCAGTTTAACCTACGAGCAGTACTTC.

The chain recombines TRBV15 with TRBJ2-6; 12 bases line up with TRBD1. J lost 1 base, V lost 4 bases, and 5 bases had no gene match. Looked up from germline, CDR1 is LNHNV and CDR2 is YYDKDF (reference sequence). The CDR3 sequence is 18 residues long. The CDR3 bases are TGTGCCACCAGCATGGGACAGGGGGCTAAGTCTGGGGCCAACGTCCTGACTTTC. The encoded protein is CATSMGQGAKSGANVLTF.

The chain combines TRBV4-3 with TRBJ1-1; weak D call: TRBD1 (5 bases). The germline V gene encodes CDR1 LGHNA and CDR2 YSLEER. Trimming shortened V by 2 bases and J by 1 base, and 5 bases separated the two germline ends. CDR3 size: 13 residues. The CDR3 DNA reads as TGCGCCAGCAGCCAAAGGGGGAACACTGAAGCTTTCTTT. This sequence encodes CASSQRGNTEAFF.

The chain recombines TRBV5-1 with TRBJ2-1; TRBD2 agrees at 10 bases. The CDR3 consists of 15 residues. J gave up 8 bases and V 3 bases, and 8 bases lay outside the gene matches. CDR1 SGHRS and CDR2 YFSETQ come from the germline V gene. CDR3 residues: CASSSLSGGFYEQFF. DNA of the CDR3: TGCGCCAGCAGCTCCCTTAGCGGGGGGTTTTATGAGCAGTTCTTC.

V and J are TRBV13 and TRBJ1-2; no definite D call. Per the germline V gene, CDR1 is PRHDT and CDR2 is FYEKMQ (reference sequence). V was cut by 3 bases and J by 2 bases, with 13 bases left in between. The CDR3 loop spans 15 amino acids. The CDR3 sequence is CASSLLLRQNYGYTF. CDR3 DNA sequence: TGTGCCAGCAGCTTGCTCCTACGGCAGAACTATGGCTACACCTTC.

CDR3 in DNA: TGTGCCAGCAGCCCCGATAACAGGGGTCAGCCCCAGCATTTT. This gives the protein CASSPDNRGQPQHF. This sequence joins TRBV4-2 and TRBJ1-5; 7 nucleotides match TRBD1. Germline CDR1 LGHNA, CDR2 YNFKEQ. V shed 4 bases, J shed 6 bases, and the junction held 6 bases outside the gene matches. The CDR3 has 14 amino acids.

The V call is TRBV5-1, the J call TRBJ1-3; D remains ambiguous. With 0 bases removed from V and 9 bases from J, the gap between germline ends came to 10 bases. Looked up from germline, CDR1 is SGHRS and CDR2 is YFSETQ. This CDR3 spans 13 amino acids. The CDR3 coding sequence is TGCGCCAGCAGCTTGGCAGGCCTGGGCACCATATATTTT. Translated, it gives CASSLAGLGTIYF.

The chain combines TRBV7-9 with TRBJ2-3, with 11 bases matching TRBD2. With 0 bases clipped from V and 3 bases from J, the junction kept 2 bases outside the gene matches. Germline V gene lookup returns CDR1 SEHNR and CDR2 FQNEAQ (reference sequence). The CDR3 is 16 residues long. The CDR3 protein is CASSLASGGATDTQYF. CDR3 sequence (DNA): TGTGCCAGCAGCTTAGCTAGCGGGGGGGCTACAGATACGCAGTATTTT.

CDR3 loop: CASSLIVAGLNEQFF. Written as DNA, the CDR3 is TGTGCCAGCAGCTTAATTGTAGCGGGGCTGAATGAGCAGTTCTTC. The chain couples TRBV7-3 to TRBJ2-1, with 8 bases identical to TRBD2. Trimming at V came to 1 base and at J to 7 bases, leaving 6 bases not matched to a gene. Germline lookup yields CDR1 SGHTA and CDR2 FQGTGA. CDR3 length: 15 residues.

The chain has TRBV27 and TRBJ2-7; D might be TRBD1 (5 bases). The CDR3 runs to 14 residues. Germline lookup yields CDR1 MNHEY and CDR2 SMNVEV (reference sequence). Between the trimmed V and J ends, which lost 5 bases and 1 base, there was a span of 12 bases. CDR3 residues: CASSPQGPSYEQYF. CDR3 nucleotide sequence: TGTGCCAGCAGTCCCCAGGGCCCATCCTACGAGCAGTACTTC.

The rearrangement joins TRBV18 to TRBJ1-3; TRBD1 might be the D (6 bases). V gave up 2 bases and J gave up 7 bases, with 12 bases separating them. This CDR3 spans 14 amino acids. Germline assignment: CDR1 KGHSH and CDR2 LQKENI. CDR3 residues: CASSPTGPDNTIYF. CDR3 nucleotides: TGTGCCAGCTCACCAACAGGGCCCGACAACACCATATATTTT.

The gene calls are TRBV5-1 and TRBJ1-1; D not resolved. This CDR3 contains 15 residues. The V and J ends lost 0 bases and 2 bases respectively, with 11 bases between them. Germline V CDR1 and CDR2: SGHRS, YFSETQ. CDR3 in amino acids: CASSLDVGGNTEAFF. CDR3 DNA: TGCGCCAGCAGCTTGGACGTGGGCGGTAACACTGAAGCTTTCTTT.

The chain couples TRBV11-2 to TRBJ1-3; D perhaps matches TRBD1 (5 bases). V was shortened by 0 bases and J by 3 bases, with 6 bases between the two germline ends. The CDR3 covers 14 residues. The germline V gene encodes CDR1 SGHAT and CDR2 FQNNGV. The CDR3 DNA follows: TGTGCCAGCAGCTTAGAAGGGGTTGGAAACACCATATATTTT. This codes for CASSLEGVGNTIYF. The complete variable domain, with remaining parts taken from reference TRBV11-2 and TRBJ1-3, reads EAGVAQSPRYKIIEKRQSVAFWCNPISGHATLYWYQQILGQGPKLLIQFQNNGVVDDSQLPKDRFSAERLKGVDSTLKIQPAKLEDSAVYLCASSLEGVGNTIYFGEGSWLTVV.

The CDR3 region has the DNA TGCGCCAGCAGTGAGCCGAATATAGCCAAAAACATTCAGTACTTC. Its translation is CASSEPNIAKNIQYF. The chain employs TRBV10-1 and TRBJ2-4; D is unclear. The CDR3 runs to 15 residues. V lost 2 bases and J lost 0, with 8 bases in between. Germline values: CDR1 WNHNN, CDR2 SYGVQD (reference sequence).

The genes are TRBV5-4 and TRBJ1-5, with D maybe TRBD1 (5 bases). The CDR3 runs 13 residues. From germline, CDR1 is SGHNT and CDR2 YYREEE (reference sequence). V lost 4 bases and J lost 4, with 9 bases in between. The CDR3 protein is CASSIWGNQPQHF. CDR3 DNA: TGTGCCAGCAGCATCTGGGGGAATCAGCCCCAGCATTTT. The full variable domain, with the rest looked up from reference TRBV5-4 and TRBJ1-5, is ETGVTQSPTHLIKTRGQQVTLRCSSQSGHNTVSWYQQALGQGPQFIFQYYREEENGRGNFPPRFSGLQFPNYSSELNVNALELDDSALYLCASSIWGNQPQHFGDGTRLSIL.

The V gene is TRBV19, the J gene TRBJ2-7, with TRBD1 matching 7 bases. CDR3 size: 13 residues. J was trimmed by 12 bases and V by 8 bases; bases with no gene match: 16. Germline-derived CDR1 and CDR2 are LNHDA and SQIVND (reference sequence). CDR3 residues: CASQSTGQMIRYF. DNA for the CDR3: TGTGCCAGTCAAAGCACGGGACAGATGATTCGGTACTTC. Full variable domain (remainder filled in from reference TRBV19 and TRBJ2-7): DGGITQSPKYLFRKEGQNVTLSCEQNLNHDAMYWYRQDPGQGLRLIYYSQIVNDFQKGDIAEGYSVSREKKESFPLTVTSAQKNPTAFYLCASQSTGQMIRYFGPGTRLTVT.

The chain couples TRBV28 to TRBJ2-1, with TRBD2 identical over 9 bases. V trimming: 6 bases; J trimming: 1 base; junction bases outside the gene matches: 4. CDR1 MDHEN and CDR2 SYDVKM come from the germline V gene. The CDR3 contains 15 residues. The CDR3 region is CASSPSGGSYNEQFF. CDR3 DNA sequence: TGTGCCAGCAGCCCCAGCGGGGGGTCCTACAATGAGCAGTTCTTC.

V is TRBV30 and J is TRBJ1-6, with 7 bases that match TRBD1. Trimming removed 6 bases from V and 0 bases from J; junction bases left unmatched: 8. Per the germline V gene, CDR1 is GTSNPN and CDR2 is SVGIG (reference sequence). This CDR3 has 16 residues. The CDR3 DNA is TGTGCCTGTACGAGGGGGCCCAGCTCCTATAATTCACCCCTCCACTTT. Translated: CACTRGPSSYNSPLHF.